The following is a TCR beta chain sequence with its context. Its antigen is unidentified. CDR3 size: 18 residues. V lost 3 bases, J lost 0 bases, and 20 bases lay in between. Germline V gene sequence: CDR1 SEHNR, CDR2 FQNEAQ (reference sequence). This sample stems from a study of T-cell memory formation after mild COVID-19. Overall study: Across donors, TCR clusters were largely donor specific. The study, taken as a whole, reports: The main location of contracting CD4+ clones was CM and EM, and that of contracting CD8+ clones was EMRA.

cDNA libraries for TCR alpha and TCR beta, carrying sample barcodes and UMIs, came from 5'RACE with constant-segment primers. TCRdb called the 5' RACE reads again in MiXCR, with one record for every CDR3 protein. In the table there are some 450,000 distinct CDR3 sequences, 15% to 25% of which are singletons. This TCR was recovered from an adult woman who had mild COVID-19 (a few samples of this study predate the infection). Cell type and time point are not known. V and J are TRBV7-9 and TRBJ1-1, with TRBD1 as a possible D gene (6 bases). Sequencing was performed on PBMCs or a T cell subset sorted from them (not recorded which). CDR3 DNA: TGTGCCAGCAGCTTCAAATACAGGGTCGGAGAGATGAACACTGAAGCTTTCTTT. Translated: CASSFKYRVGEMNTEAFF.